A few counts support the clone carrying this T cell receptor (beta chain). Its cognate antigen is unknown. Time point defined: sample taken at primary tumor resection. Whole RNA came from tumor, nontumor lung or frozen PBMC and was sequenced without being sorted. Around 68 TRACERx patients with early, untreated non-small cell lung cancer donated samples. This specimen comes from a study of spatial heterogeneity in lung cancer. CDR1 is SGHTA, CDR2 FQGNSA, per germline. With 4 bases clipped from V and 4 bases from J, the junction kept 6 bases outside the gene matches. The CDR3 runs 15 residues. Each TCR cDNA molecule carried a unique molecular identifier. TCRdb reprocessed the 5' RACE reads via MiXCR and lists one record per CDR3 protein. The top ten clones hold about 7.1% of a sample with some 100,000 distinct CDR3 sequences, 7% to 9% of them seen once. Study-wide findings and caveats: Ubiquitous expanded tumor TCRs showed up in blood more at resection than follow-up.

The material sequenced was PBMCs, taken at surgery. The sequence was collected from a male donor with early-stage non-small cell lung cancer. The chain links TRBV7-2 to TRBJ2-4, with 8 bases that match TRBD1. In nucleotides, the CDR3 is TGTGCCAGCAGCTCGGGACAGGCAACAAAAAACATTCAGTACTTC. The encoded protein is CASSSGQATKNIQYF.